This entry is about one T cell receptor beta chain. The sample belongs to a study of shared clonotypes between healthy human individuals. The assay was immunoSEQ multiplex PCR, and TCRdb's table has in-frame clones only and misses some. Of a few hundred thousand clones listed, around 80% are singletons. This receptor was obtained from a middle-aged woman in good health. Some clones in this sample may be carry-over from other donors' samples. The sample consisted of PBMCs.

Here the CDR3 reads CASSIASGSITDTQYF. Written as DNA, the CDR3 is TGTGCCAGTAGTATAGCTAGCGGGAGTATCACAGATACGCAGTATTTT. The gene calls are TRBV19 and TRBJ2-3; 10 bases map to TRBD2. V shed 1 base, J shed 2 bases, and the junction held 3 bases outside the gene matches. The CDR3 runs to 16 residues. Germline CDR1 is LNHDA and CDR2 is SQIVND (reference sequence).